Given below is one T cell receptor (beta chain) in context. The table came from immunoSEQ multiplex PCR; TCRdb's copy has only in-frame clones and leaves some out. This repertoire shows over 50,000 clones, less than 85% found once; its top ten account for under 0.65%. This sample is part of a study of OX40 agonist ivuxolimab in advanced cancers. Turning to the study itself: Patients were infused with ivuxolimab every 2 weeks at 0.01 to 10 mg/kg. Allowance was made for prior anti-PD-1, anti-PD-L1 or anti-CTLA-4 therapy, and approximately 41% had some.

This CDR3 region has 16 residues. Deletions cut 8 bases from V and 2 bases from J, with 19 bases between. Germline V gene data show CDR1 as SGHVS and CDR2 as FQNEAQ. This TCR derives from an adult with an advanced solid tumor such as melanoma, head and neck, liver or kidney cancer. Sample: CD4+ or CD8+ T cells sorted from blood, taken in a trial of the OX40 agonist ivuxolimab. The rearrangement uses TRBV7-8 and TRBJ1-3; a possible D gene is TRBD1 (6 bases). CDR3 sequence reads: CASGPTSWGPGNTIYF. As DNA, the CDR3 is TGTGCCAGCGGCCCTACCTCATGGGGGCCTGGAAACACCATATATTTT.